This T cell receptor (beta chain) was retrieved from a study of T cells after yellow fever vaccination. Universal primer sites and UMIs were introduced during 5'RACE template-switching synthesis of TCR cDNA. TCRdb re-derived calls from the 5' RACE reads in MiXCR, one entry per CDR3 protein. The sample shows a few hundred thousand distinct CDR3 sequences, roughly 8.4% of them seen only once. V was clipped by 5 bases and J by 1 base, with 8 bases between them. The CDR3 has 12 residues. Germline V CDR1 and CDR2: DFQATT, SNEGSKA (reference sequence). As concerns this clonotype: The antigen remains undetermined.

Findings and limits, study-wide: Detected again after the booster were most primary-vaccination clones, at approximately 96% CD4 and more than 70% CD8. The study noted that FACS-sorted repertoires could contain abundant clonotypes contaminating from the bulk population.

The starting material was PBMCs, obtained 45 days after the first yellow fever vaccination. This clonotype was sampled from a young man who received the YFV17D yellow fever vaccine. V and J are TRBV20-1 and TRBJ1-1; D not certain. For the CDR3, the DNA is TGCAGTGCTTTTGACGCGAACACTGAAGCTTTCTTT. It is translated as CSAFDANTEAFF.